One and the same sample provided the 27 T cell receptor beta chains below, sequenced in a study of CXCR3-negative and CXCR3-positive naive CD8 T cells. These receptors' targets are unknown. Libraries were UMI-labeled 5' RACE TRB cDNA. TCRdb reprocessed the 5' RACE reads and stores each CDR3 protein as one record, lacking DNA. This sample's clone table lists about 98,000 distinct CDR3 sequences. Overall study findings and caveats: When CXCR3-positive naive cells were set against CXCR3-negative naive cells, the former had more hydrophobic TRB CDR3s.

The sequencing sample was made of naive CXCR3+ CD8+ T cells from blood. Described subset: CD45RO-CCR7+CD27+CD95- naive CD8+ T cells expressing CXCR3 (TNR3+). The receptors stem from a human donor in good health. Some clones in this sample may be carry-over from other donors' samples.

The V gene is TRBV4-3, the J gene TRBJ1-1. Per germline, CDR1 LGHNA and CDR2 YSLEER. This CDR3 contains 15 residues. The CDR3 sequence: CASSQDRLVNTEAFF.

The chain employs TRBV7-9 and TRBJ1-5; with no DNA, the TCRdb D assignment of TRBD1 cannot be verified. This CDR3 is 17 amino acids long. The germline V gene has CDR1 SEHNR and CDR2 FQNEAQ (reference sequence). The CDR3 sequence: CASSSTGSRALNQPQHF.

The chain joins TRBV30 to TRBJ1-1. This CDR3 is 13 amino acids long. Germline V lookup: CDR1 GTSNPN, CDR2 SVGIG (reference sequence). CDR3 sequence: CAWSVLQAAGAFF.

The CDR3 reads CASSLGTVRYGYTF. The J gene is TRBJ1-2, the V gene TRBV5-1; TCRdb names TRBD1, which stays unverified in the absence of DNA. The CDR3 length is 14 residues. Germline-derived CDR1 and CDR2 are SGHRS and YFSETQ.

The gene calls are TRBV10-3 and TRBJ1-2; TCRdb designates TRBD1, a call that cannot be tested without DNA. Germline V gene sequence: CDR1 ENHRY, CDR2 SYGVKD. This CDR3 has 13 amino acids. The CDR3 sequence is CAIETGANYGYTF.

This sequence joins TRBV7-9 and TRBJ2-3; absent DNA, TCRdb's TRBD1 call cannot be checked. Germline-derived CDR1 and CDR2 are SEHNR and FQNEAQ (reference sequence). There are 15 residues in the CDR3. CDR3 sequence reads: CASSHKGPGTDTQYF.

V gene TRBV13 combines with J gene TRBJ2-2; as DNA is missing, the TRBD1 call by TCRdb cannot be tested. From germline, CDR1 is PRHDT and CDR2 FYEKMQ (reference sequence). CDR3 size: 16 residues. CDR3 loop: CASSSTDRVYTGELFF.

This sequence joins TRBV7-6 and TRBJ2-5; with no DNA, the TCRdb D assignment of TRBD2 cannot be verified. CDR3 size: 13 residues. CDR1 and CDR2 from the germline V gene are SGHVS and FNYEAQ. CDR3 protein: CASTPSGPETQYF.

The CDR3 sequence is CASSQAGLQAYNEQFF. The J gene is TRBJ2-1, the V gene TRBV3-1; TCRdb lists TRBD1, though no DNA is available to test this call. Germline V gene data show CDR1 as LGHDT and CDR2 as YNNKEL (reference sequence). CDR3 length: 16 residues.

The chain carries TRBV18 and TRBJ1-1; TCRdb reports TRBD1, a call that lacks DNA to check it against. The CDR3 sequence is 15 residues long. Germline CDR1 reads KGHSH; CDR2 reads LQKENI. The CDR3 spells CASSPMEGQGTEAFF.

The gene calls are TRBV27 and TRBJ2-7. The germline gives CDR1 MNHEY, CDR2 SMNVEV (reference sequence). There are 14 residues in the CDR3. CDR3 protein: CASSLKSSSYEQYF.

The chain recombines TRBV27 with TRBJ2-3; the D call of TRBD1 rests on TCRdb alone, since no DNA is present to check it. Germline CDR1 reads MNHEY; CDR2 reads SMNVEV (reference sequence). The CDR3 is made up of 16 amino acids. CDR3 sequence reads: CASSPIDGVLTDTQYF.

V is TRBV6-5 and J is TRBJ1-2. This CDR3 contains 14 residues. Germline V CDR1 and CDR2: MNHEY, SVGAGI. The CDR3 region is CASSYGGIDYGYTF.

This chain uses TRBV4-3 with TRBJ2-1. The CDR3 is 16 amino acids. Germline assignment: CDR1 LGHNA and CDR2 YSLEER. CDR3: CASSQEGRAYYNEQFF.

The V call is TRBV29-1, the J call TRBJ2-1; with no DNA, the TCRdb D assignment of TRBD1 cannot be verified. Germline CDR1 SQVTM, CDR2 ANQGSEA. CDR3 length: 14 amino acids. CDR3 in amino acids: CSVGTEFSYNEQFF.

The chain links TRBV7-8 to TRBJ2-2; TCRdb lists TRBD2, though no DNA is available to test this call. The germline V gene has CDR1 SGHVS and CDR2 FQNEAQ. The CDR3 runs 16 residues. The CDR3 here is CASSLVGLRGTGELFF.

The V call is TRBV19, the J call TRBJ2-5; TCRdb picks TRBD2, but there is no DNA to check that call. CDR1 and CDR2 from the germline V gene are LNHDA and SQIVND (reference sequence). This CDR3 spans 14 amino acids. This chain's CDR3 is CASSMLAGTETQYF.

The chain recombines TRBV12-3 or TRBV12-4 with TRBJ2-7; TCRdb's D gene call, TRBD2, goes unchecked for lack of DNA. This CDR3 region has 15 residues. CDR3: CASSLGVGGAYEQYF.

The rearrangement uses TRBV5-6 and TRBJ1-6; TCRdb returns TRBD1, unconfirmable since there is no DNA. This CDR3 spans 15 amino acids. Germline V CDR1 and CDR2: SGHDT, YYEEEE. CDR3 loop: CASTTNRGYNSPLHF. The variable domain in full, completed from reference TRBV5-6 and TRBJ1-6, reads DAGVTQSPTHLIKTRGQQVTLRCSPKSGHDTVSWYQQALGQGPQFIFQYYEEEERQRGNFPDRFSGHQFPNYSSELNVNALLLGDSALYLCASTTNRGYNSPLHFGNGTRLTVT.

The chain couples TRBV7-9 to TRBJ2-7; checking the TCRdb D call of TRBD1 is not possible without DNA. Germline assignment: CDR1 SEHNR and CDR2 FQNEAQ (reference sequence). This CDR3 spans 16 amino acids. The chain's CDR3 is CASSLYPLSLYDEQYF.

V usage is TRBV4-2 and J usage is TRBJ1-1; absent DNA, TCRdb's TRBD1 call cannot be checked. The CDR3 runs to 17 residues. The germline gives CDR1 LGHNA, CDR2 YNFKEQ. The CDR3 reads CASSHHRDGGWPSEAFF.

This chain uses TRBV29-1 with TRBJ2-2; the TCRdb call, TRBD2, lacks DNA for checking. The CDR3 is made up of 17 amino acids. CDR1 and CDR2 (germline): SQVTM, ANQGSEA. The CDR3 sequence is CSARGGLAGDRTGELFF.

The chain recombines TRBV14 with TRBJ2-1; checking the TCRdb D call of TRBD2 is not possible without DNA. CDR3 length: 16 residues. CDR1 and CDR2 from the germline V gene are SGHDN and FVKESK. CDR3: CASSQDRSLRRGEQFF. The full variable domain, with the rest looked up from reference TRBV14 and TRBJ2-1, is EAGVTQFPSHSVIEKGQTVTLRCDPISGHDNLYWYRRVMGKEIKFLLHFVKESKQDESGMPNNRFLAERTGGTYSTLKVQPAELEDSGVYFCASSQDRSLRRGEQFFGPGTRLTVL.

The chain links TRBV7-6 to TRBJ2-1; checking the TCRdb D call of TRBD2 is not possible without DNA. Looked up from germline, CDR1 is SGHVS and CDR2 is FNYEAQ. The CDR3 has 19 amino acids. CDR3 protein: CASSLRVLAGGSSYNEQFF.

The chain uses TRBV7-6 and TRBJ1-6. CDR1 SGHVS and CDR2 FNYEAQ come from the germline V gene. CDR3 length: 16 amino acids. CDR3: CASSFGLRRVGSPLHF. The full variable domain, in which reference TRBV7-6 and TRBJ1-6 provide the parts outside the CDR3, is GAGVSQSPRYKVTKRGQDVALRCDPISGHVSLYWYRQALGQGPEFLTYFNYEAQQDKSGLPNDRFSAERPEGSISTLTIQRTEQRDSAMYRCASSFGLRRVGSPLHFGNGTRLTVT.

The CDR3 loop is CASSGEDWRLSGGFYEQYF. The rearrangement joins TRBV2 to TRBJ2-7; there is no DNA to check the TCRdb D call of TRBD2. The CDR3 spans 19 residues. The germline V gene encodes CDR1 SNHLY and CDR2 FYNNEI.

The chain joins TRBV7-2 to TRBJ2-1; TCRdb's assignment of TRBD2 cannot be checked, as there is no DNA. The CDR3 has 17 residues. Germline V lookup: CDR1 SGHTA, CDR2 FQGNSA. CDR3 sequence: CASSFDQAGGPYNEQFF.